A selection of T cell receptor beta chains follows, all from one sample in a study of cytomegalovirus exposure and HLA in healthy donors. The repertoire was sequenced with immunoSEQ multiplex PCR; TCRdb's copy has only in-frame clones and lacks some. Of approximately 190,000 clones listed, 75% to 90% were seen once; the top ten hold around 1%. Sequencing used PBMCs. All receptors come from a boy aged 2-9 years in good health and CMV-seronegative. The conserved cysteine and the conserved F or W are not part of the CDR3 here.

J: TRBJ2-2
V: TRBV5-4
CDR3: ASSLLASGERLF

J: TRBJ2-5
V: TRBV2
CDR3: ASSGLGAWEYVTQY

J: TRBJ1-4
V: TRBV7-9
CDR3: ASSPLLLAEKLF

J: TRBJ2-3
V: TRBV7-9
CDR3: ASSRDRGGPRDTQY

J: TRBJ2-3
V: TRBV30
CDR3: AWRGGDTQY

J: TRBJ2-7
V: TRBV5-1
CDR3: ASTGVAGGPYEQY

J: TRBJ1-3
V: TRBV4-2
CDR3: ASSQDLGTGAGNTIY

J: TRBJ1-1
V: TRBV27
CDR3: ASSLYRGGIEAF

J: TRBJ2-7
V: TRBV4-3
CDR3: ASSQDFRVSYEQY

J: TRBJ2-1
V: TRBV28
CDR3: ASSRRGEQF

J: TRBJ1-3
V: TRBV15
CDR3: ATSSGQGLDTIY

J: TRBJ1-2
V: TRBV6-1
CDR3: ASSLTGDYGYT

J: TRBJ2-7
V: TRBV15
CDR3: ATSRVSSGDEQY

J: TRBJ1-4
V: TRBV6-1
CDR3: ASSEAVGNTGEKLF

J: TRBJ2-2
V: TRBV6-5
CDR3: VSSYWTGTTGELF

J: TRBJ2-2
V: TRBV7-6
CDR3: ASSVTSGRAGGELF

J: TRBJ1-5
V: TRBV30
CDR3: AWSDRDQPQH

J: TRBJ2-3
V: TRBV5-1
CDR3: ASSLSKLGTQY

J: TRBJ1-3
V: TRBV9
CDR3: ASSGLLTGTLSGNTIY

J: TRBJ1-2
V: TRBV28
CDR3: ASSFLDSYYGYT

J: TRBJ2-3
V: TRBV2
CDR3: ASLGRGESADTQY

J: TRBJ2-1
V: TRBV6-5
CDR3: ASSPRGISYNEQF

J: .
V: TRBV4-1
CDR3: ASSQEGYEQY

J: TRBJ1-5
V: TRBV10-2
CDR3: ASSESGGSNQPQH

J: TRBJ2-5
V: TRBV5-1
CDR3: ASSRGVGWETQY

J: TRBJ1-1
V: TRBV5-5
CDR3: ASSWAGLNTEAF

J: TRBJ2-1
V: TRBV7-9
CDR3: ASSFTSGVYNEQF

J: TRBJ2-3
V: TRBV9
CDR3: ASSVGATDTQY